The source of this T cell receptor beta chain is a study of T cells after yellow fever vaccination (dated by TCRdb to the late 2010s). With regard to the full study: The SMART-Seq v4 Ultra Low Input RNA kit was used to prepare libraries from fractions with low cell numbers. Two healthy male donors made up the cohort, one aged 18 to 30 years and the other aged 30 to 40 years. To follow T-cell clones before and after both primary and booster YFV17D yellow fever vaccination, bulk TCR alpha and beta repertoires underwent longitudinal sequencing. Bulk PBMC replicates and cell subsets were isolated from blood drawn at multiple timepoints before and after both primary and secondary immunization.

TCR cDNA was synthesized by 5'RACE template switching, through which a universal primer site and unique molecular identifiers were introduced. Priming of cDNA synthesis was performed from both the TCR alpha and TCR beta constant segments. Libraries were amplified in two PCR steps, with sample barcodes and sequencing adapters added in the second step. Sequencing of the libraries was done on either Illumina HiSeq 2500 (2x100 bp) or NovaSeq (2x150 bp). Under the source paper's analysis protocol: MIGEC handled demultiplexing of reads and collapsing into UMI consensus sequences, while MiXCR performed V(D)J alignment. Using edgeR on replicate PBMC samples, clonotypes were called vaccine-responding if FDR was below 0.01 and the log2 fold change was above 5 up to day 15. Each bulk clonotype received a CD4 or CD8 identity based on whether the sequenced CD4 or CD8 repertoire contained that clonotype at higher abundance. The public reads were reprocessed in TCRdb via fastp at Q25 and MiXCR, keeping in-frame beta chains. Duplicate CDR3 protein sequences are folded into a single record with the most common DNA and genes. TCRdb's processing, not the authors' own work, is the source of the V and J calls. Here the sample has 300,000 to 400,000 distinct CDR3 sequences; around 8.1% occur a single time. The ten largest clonotypes hold roughly a sixth of the sample.

Summary of the overall study and its limitations: Computational filtering was needed because FACS-sorted repertoires could contain abundant contaminating clonotypes from the bulk population. A small share of clonotypes was detected in both CD4 and CD8 compartments, with the overlap likely arising from convergent recombination. Because the study included only two donors, the extent to which the findings can be generalized is limited. Compared with the primary T-cell response, the secondary T-cell response was weaker but faster, peaking on day 5 rather than day 15. After the booster, most clones that had expanded after primary vaccination were detected again (about 95% of CD4 and under 90% of CD8), suggesting broad maintenance of memory.

Taken with the paper, the label for treatment or condition translates to: live attenuated yellow fever vaccine strain. At each blood-draw timepoint, two biological replicates of bulk PBMCs were obtained. A standard Ficoll-Paque protocol was used to isolate PBMCs from peripheral blood. TriZol was used to extract RNA from bulk PBMCs, from CD4 and CD8 fractions, and from dextramer-positive and dextramer-negative fractions. Comments on this clonotype: This clone's antigen is unknown. There are no base qualities to consult, and no much larger clone falls within one base.

The germline V end is reduced by 7 bases and the J end by 7 bases; junction bases left unmatched: 9. There are 13 amino acids in the CDR3, from cysteine to phenylalanine inclusive. Only the CDR3 DNA stays, 39 bases, in frame from base 1. As encoded in the germline V gene, CDR1 is SGHTA while CDR2 is FQGNSA. The sequenced sample was PBMCs, obtained around 45 days after the first yellow fever vaccination. This receptor was identified in a man aged 18 to 29 who received the YFV17D yellow fever vaccine. This chain joins TRBV7-2 to TRBJ1-1; 7 central nucleotides agree with TRBD1. The DNA sequence reads TGTGCCAGCACCACCAGGGGGAATGATGAAGCTTTCTTT. It codes for CASTTRGNDEAFF.